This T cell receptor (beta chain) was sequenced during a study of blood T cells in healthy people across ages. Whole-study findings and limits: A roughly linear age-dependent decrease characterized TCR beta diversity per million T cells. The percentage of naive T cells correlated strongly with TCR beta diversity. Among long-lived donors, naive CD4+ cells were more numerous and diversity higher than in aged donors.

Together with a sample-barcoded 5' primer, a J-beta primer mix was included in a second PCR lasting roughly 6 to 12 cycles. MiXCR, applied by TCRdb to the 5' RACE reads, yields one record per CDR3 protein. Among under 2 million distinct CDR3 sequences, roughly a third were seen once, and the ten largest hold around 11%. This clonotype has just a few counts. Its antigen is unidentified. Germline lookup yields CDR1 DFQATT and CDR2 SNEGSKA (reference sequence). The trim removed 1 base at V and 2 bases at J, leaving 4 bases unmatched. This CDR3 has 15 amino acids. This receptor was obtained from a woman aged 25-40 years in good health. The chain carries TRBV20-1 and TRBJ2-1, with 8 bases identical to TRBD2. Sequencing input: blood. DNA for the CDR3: TGCAGTGCTAGAGGTAGCGGGGAGGCCTACAATGAGCAGTTCTTC. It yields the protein CSARGSGEAYNEQFF.